This TCR beta chain was recorded in a study of radiation and T cells in renal cell carcinoma. General study findings and limits: Top tumor clonotypes rose in blood 2 weeks post-radiation, then contracted.

Points on this clone: Its cognate antigen is unknown. At one of its ends the junction is not consistent with the germline gene, which may arise from a read error.

The length of the CDR3 is 15 residues. Germline V gene data show CDR1 as ENHRY and CDR2 as SYGVKD. The time point: blood 4 weeks post-SBRT, at nephrectomy. Regarding treatment: 15 Gy SBRT to primary tumor, nephrectomy 4 weeks later. Nephrectomy followed 15 Gy stereotactic body radiation by 4 weeks. Sequencing was performed with immunoSEQ multiplex PCR; in TCRdb, only in-frame clones are kept and a portion is missing. This sample carries over 60,000 clones, roughly 80% of them seen once, and the ten largest clones take 2% to 3%. Specimen: blood, collected from a patient whose treatment included radiotherapy and nephrectomy. The chain joins TRBV10-3 to TRBJ2-1; TRBD1 aligns across 8 bases. The source is a woman in her sixties with renal cell carcinoma. CDR3 protein: CAISPGQGLYTEQFF. CDR3 sequence (DNA): TGTGCCATCAGCCCTGGACAGGGCCTGTACACTGAGCAGTTCTTC.